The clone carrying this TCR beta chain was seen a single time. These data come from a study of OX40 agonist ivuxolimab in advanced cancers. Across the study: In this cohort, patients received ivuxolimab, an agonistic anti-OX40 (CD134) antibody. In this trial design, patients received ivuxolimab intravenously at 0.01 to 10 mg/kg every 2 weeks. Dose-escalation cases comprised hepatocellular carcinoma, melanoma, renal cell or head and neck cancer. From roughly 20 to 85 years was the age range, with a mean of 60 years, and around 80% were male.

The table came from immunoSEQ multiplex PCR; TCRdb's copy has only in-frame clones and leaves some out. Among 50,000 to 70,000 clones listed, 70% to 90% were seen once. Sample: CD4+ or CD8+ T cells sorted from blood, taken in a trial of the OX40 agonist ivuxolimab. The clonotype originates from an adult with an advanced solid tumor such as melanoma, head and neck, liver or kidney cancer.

In nucleotides, the CDR3 is TGTGCCAGCAGCTTAGGTTTAGGGAGGACCGGGGAGCTGTTTTTT. Translating gives CASSLGLGRTGELFF. The chain recombines TRBV7-9 with TRBJ2-2; D is perhaps TRBD2 (6 bases). V was pared by 1 base and J by 5 bases, with 11 bases between. This CDR3 spans 15 amino acids. CDR1 is SEHNR, CDR2 FQNEAQ, per germline (reference sequence).